These 5 T cell receptor beta chains were sequenced from one sample in a study of beta chain features in type 1 diabetes. Findings and caveats of the study: Shortening that was moderate but significant affected the TCRB CDR3s of Type 1 diabetes patients in all four CD4+ subsets.

The antigens for these receptors are not known. The sequenced template was cDNA made from the entire isolated RNA. The method was immunoSEQ multiplex PCR; TCRdb's version includes in-frame clones alone and lacks a portion of them. The sample contains around 53,000 clones, under 75% of which appear only once. The sequenced material came from stem cell memory CD4+ T cells from blood. Every receptor here comes from a woman between 25 and 40 years old with type 1 diabetes.

This clone was seen only a few times. This chain connects TRBV9 to TRBJ2-1; TRBD1 might be the D (6 bases). The germline gives CDR1 SGDLS, CDR2 YYNGEE. With 3 bases removed from V and 6 bases from J, the gap between germline ends came to 19 bases. The CDR3 length is 16 residues. The CDR3 DNA follows: TGTGCCAGCAGCGGTTTCGGGACAAGTCCAAGCAATGAGCAGTTCTTC. It translates to CASSGFGTSPSNEQFF.

For the CDR3, the DNA is TGTGCCATCAGTGACTGGACAGGGGACCCCACTGAAGCTTTCTTT. Its protein product is CAISDWTGDPTEAFF. The V call is TRBV10-3, the J call TRBJ1-1, with 9 bases matching TRBD1. The germline CDR1 and CDR2 sequences are ENHRY and SYGVKD. The CDR3 length is 15 residues. The junction had 6 bases not matched to a gene; V was cut back by 3 bases and J by 4 bases.

V is TRBV7-3 and J is TRBJ2-2, with a tentative D call TRBD2 (6 bases). The CDR3 is 14 amino acids. V lost 5 bases and J lost 2, with 9 bases in between. Germline CDR1 is SGHTA and CDR2 is FQGTGA. Written as DNA, the CDR3 is TGTGCCAGCAGCCGGGGACTTAACACCGGGGAGCTGTTTTTT. This translates into CASSRGLNTGELFF.

The chain joins TRBV5-1 to TRBJ2-7, with D uncertain. Trimming stripped 0 bases from V and 2 bases from J, with 18 bases between. Germline CDR1 and CDR2: SGHRS and YFSETQ. The CDR3 spans 17 residues. The CDR3 bases are TGCGCCAGCAGCTTGGAGGCAGGTCCCCTTTACGCCTACGAGCAGTACTTC. Protein sequence: CASSLEAGPLYAYEQYF.

The CDR3 region is CASSYSSGSTYEQYF. CDR3 coding DNA: TGTGCCAGCAGTTACTCTAGCGGGAGTACCTACGAGCAGTACTTC. The rearrangement links TRBV6-5 to TRBJ2-7, with 9 bases aligning to TRBD2. This CDR3 is built from 15 residues. Germline V lookup: CDR1 MNHEY, CDR2 SVGAGI. The V segment lost 0 bases and the J segment 2 bases; nucleotides outside the gene matches: 2.